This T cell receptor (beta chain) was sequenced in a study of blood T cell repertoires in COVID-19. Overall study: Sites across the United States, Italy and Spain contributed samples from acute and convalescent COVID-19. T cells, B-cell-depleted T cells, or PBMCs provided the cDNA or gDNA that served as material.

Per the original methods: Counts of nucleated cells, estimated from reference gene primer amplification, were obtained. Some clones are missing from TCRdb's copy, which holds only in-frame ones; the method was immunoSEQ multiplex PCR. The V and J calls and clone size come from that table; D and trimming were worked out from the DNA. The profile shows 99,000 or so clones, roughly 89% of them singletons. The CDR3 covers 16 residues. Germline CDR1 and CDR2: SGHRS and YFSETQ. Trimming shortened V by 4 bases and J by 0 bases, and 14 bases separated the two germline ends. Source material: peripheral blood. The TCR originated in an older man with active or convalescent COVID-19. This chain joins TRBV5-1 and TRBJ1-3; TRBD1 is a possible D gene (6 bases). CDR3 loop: CASSPDDRPSGNTIYF. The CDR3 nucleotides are TGCGCCAGCAGCCCCGACGACAGGCCCTCTGGAAACACCATATATTTT.